The 19 T cell receptor beta chains given below trace back to one sample, sequenced in a study of blood T cell repertoires in COVID-19. Using immunoSEQ multiplex PCR, the repertoire was profiled, and TCRdb retains in-frame clones only, with some absent. The table lists under 200,000 clones, 90% of them singletons. Sequencing used peripheral blood. The receptors were sampled from a man aged 45-65 years with acute or convalescent COVID-19.

The chain uses TRBV4-2 and TRBJ2-7; 10 positions match TRBD2. The germline V gene has CDR1 LGHNA and CDR2 YNFKEQ. This CDR3 is built from 18 residues. V shed 1 base and J 0 bases; nucleotides not matched to a gene: 9. As DNA, the CDR3 is TGTGCCAGCAGCCAAGTTGGCGCTAGCGGGGGTAGCTCCTACGAGCAGTACTTC. This gives the protein CASSQVGASGGSSYEQYF.

V and J are TRBV27 and TRBJ2-1, with a tentative D call TRBD2 (5 bases). Trimming removed 5 bases from V and 14 bases from J, with 19 bases in between. The CDR3 spans 13 residues. The germline CDR1 and CDR2 sequences are MNHEY and SMNVEV (reference sequence). CDR3 DNA sequence: TGTGCCAGCAGTCGAACGACTCTCGCCGGGGAGTTCTTC. Protein sequence: CASSRTTLAGEFF.

The rearrangement links TRBV6-5 to TRBJ2-1; TRBD1 agrees at 7 bases. This CDR3 has 16 residues. Trimming cost V 4 bases and J 2 bases; bases outside gene matches: 8. The V gene's germline CDR1 is MNHEY and CDR2 SVGAGI. For the CDR3, the DNA is TGTGCCAGCAGTTTGGGTCGAGGGGGCCCCTACAATGAGCAGTTCTTC. It specifies CASSLGRGGPYNEQFF.

This chain uses TRBV5-1 with TRBJ2-2; 8 bases match TRBD2. Germline CDR1 reads SGHRS; CDR2 reads YFSETQ. The CDR3 contains 16 residues. V lost 0 bases to trimming and J lost 6 bases; unmatched junction nucleotides: 7. The DNA of the CDR3 is TGCGCCAGCAGCTTGGCTATGACTAGCGATGCCGGGGAGCTGTTTTTT. Translated, it gives CASSLAMTSDAGELFF.

The chain has TRBV5-1 and TRBJ1-2; 12 bases fit TRBD1. CDR1 and CDR2 (germline): SGHRS, YFSETQ. V trimming: 4 bases; J trimming: 8 bases; junction bases outside the gene matches: 12. This CDR3 region has 16 residues. In DNA form, the CDR3 reads TGCGCCAGCAGCGCGGGACAGGGGGCGGCTTTTAAAGGCTACACCTTC. Translating gives CASSAGQGAAFKGYTF.

This chain links TRBV27 with TRBJ1-5; TRBD1 matches at 7 bases. This CDR3 is 14 amino acids long. Trimming took 7 bases from V and 7 from J; bases not matched to a gene: 10. Germline V gives CDR1 MNHEY, CDR2 SMNVEV (reference sequence). This CDR3 is CASTQTGSNQPQHF. The CDR3 region has the DNA TGTGCCAGCACCCAGACAGGGTCGAACCAGCCCCAGCATTTT.

This chain connects TRBV24-1 to TRBJ1-2, with 11 bases lining up with TRBD1. Germline trimming cut 3 bases from V and 8 bases from J; bases unmatched to any gene: 10. The CDR3 spans 16 residues. Germline V gene data show CDR1 as KGHDR and CDR2 as SFDVKD. The DNA for the CDR3 is TGTGCCACCAGTGATACACGGACAGGGGGCGTACAGGGCTACACCTTC. Its translation: CATSDTRTGGVQGYTF.

The chain uses TRBV10-3 and TRBJ1-5; D unresolved. CDR1 is ENHRY and CDR2 is SYGVKD in the germline V gene. The CDR3 is made up of 12 amino acids. V lost 3 bases and J lost 9, with 9 bases in between. The CDR3 region is CAISDRESPQHF. The CDR3 DNA reads as TGTGCCATCAGTGACCGGGAGTCGCCCCAGCATTTT.

The genes are TRBV4-3 and TRBJ1-6; TRBD1 might be the D (6 bases). The CDR3 loop spans 18 amino acids. V was pared by 0 bases and J by 2 bases, with 14 bases between. From germline, CDR1 is LGHNA and CDR2 YSLEER. The DNA of the CDR3 is TGCGCCAGCAGCCAAGATAACGGGGGGCTCACCTATAATTCACCCCTCCACTTT. The encoded protein is CASSQDNGGLTYNSPLHF.

CDR3 loop: CATSRAGTMNTEAFF. CDR3 DNA sequence: TGTGCCACCAGCCGAGCCGGGACAATGAACACTGAAGCTTTCTTT. The chain couples TRBV15 to TRBJ1-1; D is possibly TRBD1 (6 bases). The CDR3 runs 15 residues. The V end lost 5 bases, the J end lost 0 bases, and 13 bases lay between the germline ends. CDR1 is LNHNV and CDR2 is YYDKDF in the germline V gene (reference sequence).

The sample holds a few counts of this clone. This rearrangement joins TRBV6-5 to TRBJ2-7; weak D call: TRBD1 (5 bases). The V end lost 5 bases, the J end lost 0 bases, and 11 bases lay between the germline ends. This CDR3 is built from 14 residues. CDR1 and CDR2 from the germline V gene are MNHEY and SVGAGI. The CDR3 protein is CASSQWGSSYEQYF. In nucleotides, the CDR3 is TGTGCCAGCAGTCAATGGGGCAGCTCCTACGAGCAGTACTTC.

CDR3 nucleotide sequence: TGTGCCAGCAGCGCTGCGACAGGGGACGAATCACCCCTCCACTTT. Translating it yields CASSAATGDESPLHF. The chain couples TRBV9 to TRBJ1-6; 8 nucleotides agree with TRBD1. Germline loops: CDR1 SGDLS, CDR2 YYNGEE. The J segment lost 10 bases and the V segment lost 3 bases, leaving 9 bases of the junction unmatched. The CDR3 consists of 15 residues.

The V gene is TRBV24-1, the J gene TRBJ1-2; 9 positions agree with TRBD1. CDR1 KGHDR and CDR2 SFDVKD come from the germline V gene. V shed 7 bases and J 3 bases; nucleotides not matched to a gene: 5. CDR3 length: 14 residues. The CDR3: CATSGTGTYYGYTF. In nucleotides, the CDR3 is TGTGCCACCAGCGGGACAGGGACTTACTATGGCTACACCTTC.

The CDR3 nucleotides read TGTGCCAGCAGCCCAACCGGGTCGAACACCGGGGAGCTGTTTTTT. This codes for CASSPTGSNTGELFF. The rearrangement uses TRBV7-6 and TRBJ2-2, with D hard to call. CDR1 and CDR2 (germline): SGHVS, FNYEAQ. V shed 5 bases and J shed 0 bases, with 10 bases lying between them. The CDR3 extends over 15 amino acids.

J is TRBJ1-6 and V is TRBV6-2 or TRBV6-3; D is undetermined. Trimming removed 6 bases from V and 9 bases from J, with 12 bases in between. Germline V gene lookup returns CDR1 MNHEY and CDR2 SVGEGT. CDR3 length equals 13 residues. The CDR3 coding sequence is TGTGCCAGCAGACCTCAAGGCGGTTCACCCCTCCACTTT. This codes for CASRPQGGSPLHF.

This chain connects TRBV7-9 to TRBJ1-2; D is perhaps TRBD1 (6 bases). V lost 3 bases, J lost 3 bases, and 14 bases lay in between. This CDR3 region has 15 residues. Germline V gene lookup returns CDR1 SEHNR and CDR2 FQNEAQ (reference sequence). CDR3 nucleotides: TGTGCCAGCAGCTTTTCCAGGGGTGAGGACTATGGCTACACCTTC. Residues: CASSFSRGEDYGYTF.

The CDR3 is CAGQGTRAGELFF. For the CDR3, the DNA is TGTGCCGGTCAAGGGACAAGGGCCGGGGAGCTGTTTTTT. This sequence joins TRBV7-9 and TRBJ2-2, with D possibly TRBD1 on 6 matching bases. The length of the CDR3 is 13 residues. Germline CDR1 and CDR2: SEHNR and FQNEAQ (reference sequence). V gave up 11 bases and J gave up 6 bases, with 16 bases separating them.

The rearrangement links TRBV7-8 to TRBJ2-5; 11 bases agree with TRBD2. The CDR3 covers 15 residues. Trimming removed 4 bases from V and 4 bases from J; junction bases left unmatched: 5. Germline-derived CDR1 and CDR2 are SGHVS and FQNEAQ. The DNA of the CDR3 is TGTGCCAGCAGCTCCCTTGGGACTAGCGGAGAGACCCAGTACTTC. This codes for CASSSLGTSGETQYF.

CDR3 in DNA: TGTGCCAGCAGTGACCGACTTAGGTACAATGAGCAGTTCTTC. Its protein product is CASSDRLRYNEQFF. The V call is TRBV2, the J call TRBJ2-1; unclear D gene. V lost 3 bases, J lost 4 bases, and 10 bases lay in between. The CDR3 contains 14 residues. In germline, CDR1 is SNHLY, CDR2 FYNNEI.